Following are 6 T cell receptor beta chains from one sample sequenced in a study of T cell responses to AZD1222 COVID-19 vaccine. This table comes from immunoSEQ multiplex PCR, and its TCRdb copy is limited to in-frame clones, with some not included. Here the sample spans around 100,000 clones, about nine tenths being singletons. The input for sequencing was peripheral blood, taken on day 0 of AZD1222 vaccination. All receptors derive from an adult in good health.

The table lists this clone with a count of one. V usage is TRBV5-1 and J usage is TRBJ2-7; perhaps TRBD1 as D (6 bases). V was shortened by 2 bases and J by 7 bases, with 16 bases between the two germline ends. Germline CDR1 is SGHRS and CDR2 is YFSETQ. CDR3 length equals 14 residues. CDR3 protein: CASSFGGQRGEQYF. The CDR3 DNA follows: TGCGCCAGCAGCTTTGGCGGACAGAGGGGTGAGCAGTACTTC.

This sequence joins TRBV11-2 and TRBJ2-7; no firm D call. The CDR3 is 15 amino acids. The germline V gene has CDR1 SGHAT and CDR2 FQNNGV. V was cut by 1 base and J by 4 bases, with 14 bases left in between. The CDR3 coding sequence is TGTGCCAGCAGCTTAGTTGGTAGGGTCTCGTACGAGCAGTACTTC. It is translated as CASSLVGRVSYEQYF.

This chain joins TRBV19 and TRBJ1-2; unclear D gene. V lost 3 bases to trimming and J lost 6 bases, with 11 bases between them. Germline CDR1 and CDR2: LNHDA and SQIVND (reference sequence). CDR3 length equals 13 residues. In nucleotides, the CDR3 is TGTGCCAGTAGTATTTCCAACCGAGATGGCTACACCTTC. Translating gives CASSISNRDGYTF.

The chain joins TRBV5-1 to TRBJ2-7, with 12 nucleotides matching TRBD2. Germline V gene sequence: CDR1 SGHRS, CDR2 YFSETQ. V gave up 5 bases and J gave up 7 bases; unmatched junction bases: 4. This CDR3 region has 13 residues. In DNA, the CDR3 is TGCGCCAGCAGGCTAGCGGGAGGGGAAGAGCAGTACTTC. Translating gives CASRLAGGEEQYF.

This clone was recorded only once. The genes are TRBV28 and TRBJ1-2; the match to TRBD1 covers 11 bases. CDR1 is MDHEN, CDR2 SYDVKM, per germline. V was clipped by 4 bases and J by 7 bases; unmatched bases: 5. The CDR3 contains 14 residues. The CDR3 sequence: CASSSGQGAGGYTF. In DNA, the CDR3 is TGTGCCAGCAGTTCCGGACAGGGGGCAGGTGGCTACACCTTC.

A word on this clone: This specimen includes other DNA sequences encoding the same CDR3. This chain joins TRBV27 and TRBJ2-7; D may match TRBD1 or TRBD2 (5 bases each). CDR1 and CDR2 (germline): MNHEY, SMNVEV (reference sequence). This CDR3 is 14 amino acids long. Trimming took 4 bases from V and 4 from J, leaving 14 bases between them. CDR3 amino acids: CASSSAGTSYEQYF. CDR3 sequence (DNA): TGTGCCAGCAGTTCCGCCGGGACGAGTTACGAGCAGTACTTC.